This T cell receptor beta chain was sequenced for a study of T cells after yellow fever vaccination. Regarding this clonotype: Its antigen remains unknown.

This CDR3 spans 13 amino acids. CDR1 SGHTA and CDR2 FQGNSA come from the germline V gene. V was clipped by 4 bases and J by 5 bases, with 11 bases between them. Study-wide results and limits: Boosting was followed by the reappearance of most primary-vaccination clones (around 95% CD4, more than 70% CD8).

It was through 5'RACE template switching that TCR cDNA was made, with a universal primer site and UMIs added. TCRdb recomputed calls from the 5' RACE reads with MiXCR, one row per CDR3 protein. The sample yields a few hundred thousand distinct CDR3 sequences, 18% seen once. The chain has TRBV7-2 and TRBJ2-5; D unresolved. Sequenced here: PBMCs, sampled before the yellow fever booster vaccination. This TCR was recovered from a man younger than 35 who received the YFV17D yellow fever vaccine. CDR3 DNA: TGTGCCAGCAGCTACGACTGGATGGAGACCCAGTACTTC. It is translated as CASSYDWMETQYF.